Sequencing of this T cell receptor beta chain was carried out in a study of CD8+ T cells in alopecia areata. Germline CDR1 and CDR2: ENHRY and SYGVKD. The CDR3 sequence is 15 residues long. The trim removed 0 bases at V and 10 bases at J, leaving 5 bases unmatched. Study-level results: Normal scalp showed lower clonality than lesional scalp, especially alopecia totalis/universalis. Although TCR sharing was seen in mice, sharing across patients was less clear, possibly for HLA-related reasons.

RNA extraction and reverse transcription yielded cDNA as sequencing template. Only in-frame clones appear in the TCRdb table, and some are missing; sequencing was by immunoSEQ multiplex PCR. The profile covers 150,000 to 200,000 clones, with 55% appearing a single time and around 5% taken by the ten largest. About this clone: What it binds is unknown.

This chain links TRBV10-3 with TRBJ2-1; TRBD2 aligns across 11 bases. The TCR sequence derives from a human donor in good health. Input material: CD4+ T cells sorted from blood. CDR3 sequence: CAISESVAGGREQFF. The DNA for the CDR3 is TGTGCCATCAGTGAGTCGGTAGCGGGAGGGCGAGAGCAGTTCTTC.